Listed here are 25 T cell receptor beta chains from one sample, sequenced in a study of shared T cell receptors in the human thymus. Sequencing was performed with immunoSEQ multiplex PCR; in TCRdb, only in-frame clones are kept and a portion is missing. The repertoire has some 700,000 clones, roughly 90% of them found once; the top ten carry 0.008% to 0.011%. These data were also reused for a study on human thymus T cells.

Sequencing used thymocytes. These receptor sequences come from a boy less than two years old with a congenital heart defect.

V is TRBV9 and J is TRBJ2-5, with TRBD2 matching 10 bases. V shed 2 bases, J shed 4 bases, and the junction held 8 bases outside the gene matches. Germline assignment: CDR1 SGDLS and CDR2 YYNGEE. There are 16 residues in the CDR3. The CDR3: CASSVRSGRAGETQYF. CDR3 DNA sequence: TGTGCCAGCAGCGTCCGGAGCGGGAGGGCCGGAGAGACCCAGTACTTC.

The chain couples TRBV19 to TRBJ1-1; D is ambiguous. V lost 6 bases to trimming and J lost 6 bases, with 20 bases between them. The germline V gene has CDR1 LNHDA and CDR2 SQIVND (reference sequence). The CDR3 consists of 15 residues. This chain's CDR3 is CASSPGEGVRAEAFF. CDR3 sequence (DNA): TGTGCCAGTAGCCCCGGGGAGGGAGTGAGGGCTGAAGCTTTCTTT.

The V gene is TRBV27, the J gene TRBJ2-5; D is unresolved. Trimming shortened V by 3 bases and J by 8 bases, and 4 bases separated the two germline ends. Germline V gives CDR1 MNHEY, CDR2 SMNVEV (reference sequence). The CDR3 contains 10 residues. The CDR3 nucleotides read TGTGCCAGCAGTTTCCGTACCCAGTACTTC. The encoded protein is CASSFRTQYF.

The chain joins TRBV4-3 to TRBJ2-7; 9 bases fit TRBD1. The CDR3 spans 16 residues. V lost 0 bases and J lost 1; bases outside the gene matches: 4. Germline lookup yields CDR1 LGHNA and CDR2 YSLEER. This CDR3 is CASSQDWGTGSYEQYF. The DNA for the CDR3 is TGCGCCAGCAGCCAAGATTGGGGGACAGGGTCCTACGAGCAGTACTTC.

The rearrangement uses TRBV11-2 and TRBJ1-5, with 7 bases lining up with TRBD1. After removal of 0 bases from V and 3 bases from J, the junction contained 14 bases not matched to a gene. The CDR3 contains 19 residues. Germline CDR1 and CDR2: SGHAT and FQNNGV. CDR3 sequence: CASSLEGSVGDSFNQPQHF. The CDR3, as DNA: TGTGCCAGCAGCTTAGAAGGTTCGGTGGGGGACAGCTTCAATCAGCCCCAGCATTTT.

V usage is TRBV7-6 and J usage is TRBJ2-2; 7 positions agree with TRBD2. The CDR3 consists of 21 residues. V gave up 0 bases and J gave up 1 base; unmatched junction bases: 17. CDR1 SGHVS and CDR2 FNYEAQ come from the germline V gene. CDR3 in amino acids: CASSLAVSSHLREWNTGELFF. DNA for the CDR3: TGTGCCAGCAGCTTAGCGGTTTCTAGCCATCTGCGGGAGTGGAACACCGGGGAGCTGTTTTTT. The full variable domain, with the rest looked up from reference TRBV7-6 and TRBJ2-2, is GAGVSQSPRYKVTKRGQDVALRCDPISGHVSLYWYRQALGQGPEFLTYFNYEAQQDKSGLPNDRFSAERPEGSISTLTIQRTEQRDSAMYRCASSLAVSSHLREWNTGELFFGEGSRLTVL.

The V call is TRBV6-1, the J call TRBJ2-3; tentatively, D is TRBD2 (7 bases). The germline gives CDR1 MNHNS, CDR2 SASEGT. This CDR3 contains 20 residues. Trimming cost V 4 bases and J 2 bases, with 28 bases left between them. For the CDR3, the DNA is TGTGCCAGCAGTGCTCGCGGGGGCTTGGAGCGGGGTCCCTCCACAGATACGCAGTATTTT. Encoded protein: CASSARGGLERGPSTDTQYF.

V usage is TRBV11-2 and J usage is TRBJ1-1; D might be TRBD1 (5 bases). Trimming removed 0 bases from V and 3 bases from J, with 11 bases in between. CDR1 and CDR2 from the germline V gene are SGHAT and FQNNGV. The CDR3 covers 15 residues. The CDR3 here is CASSLDPGPYTEAFF. In nucleotides, the CDR3 is TGTGCCAGCAGCTTAGATCCAGGGCCTTACACTGAAGCTTTCTTT.

The chain has TRBV6-6 and TRBJ1-1; 7 bases align to TRBD1. The CDR3 loop spans 14 amino acids. From germline, CDR1 is MNHNY and CDR2 SVGAGI (reference sequence). The junction had 3 bases not matched to a gene; V was cut back by 2 bases and J by 3 bases. CDR3 nucleotide sequence: TGTGCCAGCAGTTACAGGGACAGATACACTGAAGCTTTCTTT. Translation gives CASSYRDRYTEAFF.

This chain joins TRBV15 and TRBJ2-3; D might be TRBD2 (6 bases). V was cut by 5 bases and J by 5 bases, with 14 bases left in between. Germline lookup yields CDR1 LNHNV and CDR2 YYDKDF (reference sequence). The CDR3 extends over 14 amino acids. Here the CDR3 reads CATSRGTGVDTQYF. The CDR3 DNA reads as TGTGCCACCAGCCGCGGGACTGGGGTAGATACGCAGTATTTT. Filled out from reference TRBV15 and TRBJ2-3, the complete variable domain reads DAMVIQNPRYQVTQFGKPVTLSCSQTLNHNVMYWYQQKSSQAPKLLFHYYDKDFNNEADTPDNFQSRRPNTSFCFLDIRSPGLGDTAMYLCATSRGTGVDTQYFGPGTRLTVL.

The V gene is TRBV7-2, the J gene TRBJ2-1; maybe TRBD2 (6 bases). The V end was cut by 1 base, the J end by 2 bases, with 12 bases between. The CDR3 spans 16 residues. Germline loops: CDR1 SGHTA, CDR2 FQGNSA. The CDR3 reads CASSLDGSPTYNEQFF. The CDR3 bases are TGTGCCAGCAGCTTAGACGGGAGTCCGACCTACAATGAGCAGTTCTTC.

This clone came up once. CDR3 amino acids: CASSDWGAEAFF. CDR3 DNA: TGTGCCAGCAGTGATTGGGGAGCTGAAGCTTTCTTT. The rearrangement joins TRBV2 to TRBJ1-1; D is ambiguous. Germline V lookup: CDR1 SNHLY, CDR2 FYNNEI. CDR3 length: 12 amino acids. Trimming pared 3 bases from V and 6 bases from J, leaving 8 bases between. The entire variable domain, with the rest obtained from reference TRBV2 and TRBJ1-1, is as follows: EPEVTQTPSHQVTQMGQEVILRCVPISNHLYFYWYRQILGQKVEFLVSFYNNEISEKSEIFDDQFSVERPDGSNFTLKIRSTKLEDSAMYFCASSDWGAEAFFGQGTRLTVV.

The gene calls are TRBV4-2 and TRBJ2-1; D gene ambiguous. The V end was cut by 1 base, the J end by 0 bases, with 4 bases between. The CDR3 has 14 residues. In germline, CDR1 is LGHNA, CDR2 YNFKEQ. CDR3 sequence: CASSQASSYNEQFF. In DNA, the CDR3 is TGTGCCAGCAGCCAAGCCTCCTCCTACAATGAGCAGTTCTTC.

This rearrangement joins TRBV13 to TRBJ2-4, with 10 bases matching TRBD2. This CDR3 has 16 amino acids. The ends lost 4 bases at V and 1 base at J; junction bases unmatched: 4. In germline, CDR1 is PRHDT, CDR2 FYEKMQ (reference sequence). CDR3 sequence: CASSYQREGAKNIQYF. The CDR3 DNA reads TGTGCCAGCAGCTACCAGCGGGAGGGGGCCAAAAACATTCAGTACTTC.

This sequence joins TRBV27 and TRBJ2-1; TRBD2 matches at 8 bases. This CDR3 region has 16 residues. Germline-derived CDR1 and CDR2 are MNHEY and SMNVEV (reference sequence). Unmatched junction bases numbered 10, after V lost 5 bases and J lost 4 bases. CDR3 amino acids: CASSPTSALGYNEQFF. The CDR3 DNA sequence: TGTGCCAGCAGTCCGACTAGCGCCCTAGGGTACAATGAGCAGTTCTTC.

The chain joins TRBV6-1 to TRBJ1-5; 7 bases fit TRBD1. After removal of 2 bases from V and 5 bases from J, the junction contained 6 bases not matched to a gene. The CDR3 extends over 15 amino acids. Per the germline V gene, CDR1 is MNHNS and CDR2 is SASEGT. The CDR3: CASSEKRQGDQPQHF. CDR3 in DNA: TGTGCCAGCAGTGAAAAGCGTCAGGGGGATCAGCCCCAGCATTTT.

The rearrangement joins TRBV27 to TRBJ2-7, with TRBD1 matching 8 bases. Trimming removed 5 bases from V and 0 bases from J; junction bases left unmatched: 9. The CDR3 is made up of 16 amino acids. Germline V gives CDR1 MNHEY, CDR2 SMNVEV (reference sequence). The CDR3 DNA follows: TGTGCCAGCAGTCCTCGGCAGGGGGCACGCTCCTACGAGCAGTACTTC. This gives the protein CASSPRQGARSYEQYF.

The genes are TRBV27 and TRBJ2-7, with D maybe TRBD2 (6 bases). The germline V gene encodes CDR1 MNHEY and CDR2 SMNVEV (reference sequence). The CDR3 consists of 12 residues. Trimming took off 6 bases at V and 2 bases at J, with 8 bases between the two ends. The CDR3 here is CASRAGPYEQYF. The CDR3 nucleotides are TGTGCCAGCAGGGCGGGACCCTACGAGCAGTACTTC.

This chain joins TRBV5-5 and TRBJ2-7, with TRBD1 as a possible D gene (6 bases). This CDR3 contains 18 residues. CDR1 and CDR2 (germline): SGHKS, YYEKEE (reference sequence). Between the trimmed V and J ends, which lost 5 bases and 3 bases, there was a span of 27 bases. The CDR3 DNA follows: TGTGCCAGCAGTCCTAAATCTGGGGGCCCGAGGGAGATCTACGAGCAGTACTTC. As protein: CASSPKSGGPREIYEQYF.

This clone was recorded once. This sample includes further DNA sequences coding for the same CDR3. This chain links TRBV20-1 with TRBJ2-5; 8 bases agree with TRBD1. The CDR3 sequence is 11 residues long. The V gene end was trimmed by 4 bases and the J gene end by 5 bases; junction bases not matched to a gene: 0. Germline lookup yields CDR1 DFQATT and CDR2 SNEGSKA (reference sequence). Here the CDR3 DNA reads TGCAGTGCTACAGGGGGCGAGACCCAGTACTTC. Its protein is CSATGGETQYF.

The rearrangement joins TRBV27 to TRBJ2-5; D not certain. Germline V gene sequence: CDR1 MNHEY, CDR2 SMNVEV (reference sequence). The CDR3 sequence is 14 residues long. V lost 3 bases to trimming and J lost 2 bases, with 10 bases between them. CDR3 sequence reads: CASSFRIPQETQYF. As DNA, the CDR3 is TGTGCCAGCAGTTTTAGAATACCACAAGAGACCCAGTACTTC.

This chain links TRBV6-1 with TRBJ2-3, with 7 positions matching TRBD2. V shed 10 bases, J shed 4 bases, and the junction held 8 bases outside the gene matches. CDR1 is MNHNS and CDR2 is SASEGT in the germline V gene. The CDR3 is made up of 13 amino acids. Here the CDR3 DNA reads TGTGCCATCCAGGACGCGGGAGCAGATACGCAGTATTTT. This encodes CAIQDAGADTQYF.

The V call is TRBV7-9, the J call TRBJ2-7, with TRBD1 identical over 7 bases. V shed 5 bases and J 4 bases; nucleotides not matched to a gene: 11. This CDR3 is 15 amino acids long. Germline V lookup: CDR1 SEHNR, CDR2 FQNEAQ (reference sequence). CDR3 sequence (DNA): TGTGCCAGCAGCCGAGAGGACAGGAACCAATACGAGCAGTACTTC. This translates into CASSREDRNQYEQYF.

The rearrangement joins TRBV12-5 to TRBJ2-7; 9 positions agree with TRBD2. CDR3 length equals 15 residues. Germline loops: CDR1 LGHNT, CDR2 FRNRAP. V shed 5 bases, J shed 5 bases, and the junction held 10 bases outside the gene matches. The CDR3 sequence: CASGLRAGGPNEQYF. The DNA of the CDR3 is TGTGCTAGTGGTCTGCGGGCGGGAGGGCCCAACGAGCAGTACTTC.

This chain uses TRBV7-9 with TRBJ2-1, with D possibly being TRBD1 (5 bases). CDR1 and CDR2 from the germline V gene are SEHNR and FQNEAQ (reference sequence). This CDR3 has 18 residues. The V end lost 7 bases, the J end lost 0 bases, and 22 bases lay between the germline ends. This CDR3 is CASNVGPPRRGSYNEQFF. In DNA form, the CDR3 reads TGTGCCAGCAACGTCGGGCCTCCAAGAAGGGGCTCCTACAATGAGCAGTTCTTC.